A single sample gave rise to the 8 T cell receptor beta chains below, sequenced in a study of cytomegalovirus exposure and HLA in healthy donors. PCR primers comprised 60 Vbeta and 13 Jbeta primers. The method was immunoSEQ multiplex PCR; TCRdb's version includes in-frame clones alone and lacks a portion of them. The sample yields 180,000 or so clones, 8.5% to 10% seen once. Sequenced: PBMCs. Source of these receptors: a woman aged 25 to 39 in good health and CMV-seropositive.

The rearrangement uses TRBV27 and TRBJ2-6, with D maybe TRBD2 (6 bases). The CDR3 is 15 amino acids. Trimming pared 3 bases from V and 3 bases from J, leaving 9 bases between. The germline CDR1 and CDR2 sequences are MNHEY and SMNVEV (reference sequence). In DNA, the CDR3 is TGTGCCAGCAGTTTGGAGGGGTATGGGGCCAACGTCCTGACTTTC. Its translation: CASSLEGYGANVLTF.

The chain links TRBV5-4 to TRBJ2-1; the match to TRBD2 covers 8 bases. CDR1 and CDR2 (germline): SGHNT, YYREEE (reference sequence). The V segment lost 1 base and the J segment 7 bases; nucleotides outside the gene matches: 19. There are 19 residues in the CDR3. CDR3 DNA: TGTGCCAGCAGCTTGCCCCACAGACTAGCGCAGAGGGATTTAAATGAGCAGTTCTTC. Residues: CASSLPHRLAQRDLNEQFF.

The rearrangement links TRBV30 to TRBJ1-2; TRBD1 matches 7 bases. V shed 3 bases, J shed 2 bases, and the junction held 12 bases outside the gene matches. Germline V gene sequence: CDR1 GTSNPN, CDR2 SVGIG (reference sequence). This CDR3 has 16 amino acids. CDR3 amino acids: CAWSYRGLYPNYGYTF. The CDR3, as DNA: TGTGCCTGGAGCTACAGGGGCCTCTATCCGAACTATGGCTACACCTTC. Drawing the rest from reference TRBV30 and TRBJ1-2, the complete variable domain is SQTIHQWPATLVQPVGSPLSLECTVEGTSNPNLYWYRQAAGRGLQLLFYSVGIGQISSEVPQNLSASRPQDRQFILSSKKLLLSDSGFYLCAWSYRGLYPNYGYTFGSGTRLTVV.

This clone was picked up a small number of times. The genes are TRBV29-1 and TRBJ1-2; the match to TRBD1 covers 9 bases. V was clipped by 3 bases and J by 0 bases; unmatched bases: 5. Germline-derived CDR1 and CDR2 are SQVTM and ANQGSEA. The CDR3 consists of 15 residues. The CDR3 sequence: CSVEDRGEANYGYTF. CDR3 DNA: TGCAGCGTTGAGGACAGGGGAGAGGCTAACTATGGCTACACCTTC.

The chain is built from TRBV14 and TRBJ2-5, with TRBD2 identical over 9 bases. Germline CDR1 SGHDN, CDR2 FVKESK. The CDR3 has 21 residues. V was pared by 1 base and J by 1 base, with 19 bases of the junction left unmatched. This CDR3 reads CASSQGPNPSGTEALQETQYF. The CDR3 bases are TGTGCCAGCAGCCAAGGCCCCAACCCTAGCGGGACTGAAGCTCTCCAAGAGACCCAGTACTTC.

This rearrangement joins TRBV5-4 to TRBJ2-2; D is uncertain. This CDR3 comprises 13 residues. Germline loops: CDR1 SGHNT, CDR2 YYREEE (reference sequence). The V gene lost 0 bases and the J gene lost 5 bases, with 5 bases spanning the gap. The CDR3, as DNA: TGTGCCAGCAGCTTGGTCACTACCGGGGAGCTGTTTTTT. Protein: CASSLVTTGELFF.

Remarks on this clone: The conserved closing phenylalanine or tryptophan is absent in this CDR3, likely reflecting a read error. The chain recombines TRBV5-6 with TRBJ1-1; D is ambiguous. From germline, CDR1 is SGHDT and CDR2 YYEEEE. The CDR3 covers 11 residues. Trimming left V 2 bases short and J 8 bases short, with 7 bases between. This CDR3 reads CASSFGLEAFL. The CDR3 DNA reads TGTGCCAGCAGCTTCGGACTCGAAGCTTTCTTG.

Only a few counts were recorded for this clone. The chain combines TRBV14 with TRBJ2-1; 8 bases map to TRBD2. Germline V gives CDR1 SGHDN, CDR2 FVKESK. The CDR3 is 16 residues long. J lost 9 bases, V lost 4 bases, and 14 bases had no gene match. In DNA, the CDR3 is TGTGCCAGCAGCCCGGGGCCAGCGGGAGCGTCGGGTGAGCAGTTCTTC. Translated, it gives CASSPGPAGASGEQFF.